Below, one TCR beta chain is given with its context. Assay: immunoSEQ multiplex PCR; the TCRdb copy retains only in-frame clones and omits some. This table holds about 15,000 clones, 60% to 85% found once. CDR3 size: 15 residues. CDR1 is MNHEY and CDR2 is SVGAGI in the germline V gene. V was pared by 2 bases and J by 6 bases, with 17 bases between. This entry is derived from a study of PD-1 blockade in classical Hodgkin lymphoma. Time point: cycle 4 day 1 (C4D1), after more than 5 weeks of nivolumab. After autologous stem cell transplantation all patients relapsed, and prior brentuximab vedotin exposure differed between cohorts. Negative magnetic selection isolated CD4+ T cells from thawed PBMCs.

The material was CD4+ T cells from blood, obtained before the fourth cycle of nivolumab. The V and J genes are TRBV6-5 and TRBJ2-7; D possibly corresponds to TRBD1 (6 bases). The sequence derives from a human donor with classical Hodgkin lymphoma. The CDR3 nucleotides read TGTGCCAGCAGTTACCGGACAGTTTCTCTCTCCGAGCAGTACTTC. It encodes CASSYRTVSLSEQYF.